This TCR beta chain was obtained from a study of control samples from healthy donors and cancer patients. Only in-frame clones appear in the TCRdb table, and some are missing; sequencing was by immunoSEQ multiplex PCR. The sample has 65,000 to 70,000 clones; approximately 88% are singletons. Germline CDR1 and CDR2: SGHKS and YYEKEE (reference sequence). With 0 bases removed from V and 0 bases from J, the gap between germline ends came to 16 bases. The CDR3 is 19 residues long. Sequencing was carried out using PBMCs. The chain carries TRBV5-5 and TRBJ1-6; no reliable D call. This clonotype originated in a woman aged 50 to 60 with lung cancer. The CDR3, as DNA: TGTGCCAGCAGCTTGGTCGGGTCCAGAGGAAGCTCCTATAATTCACCCCTCCACTTT. Translating gives CASSLVGSRGSSYNSPLHF.